What follows are 4 T cell receptor beta chains derived from one specimen sequenced in a study of blood T cell repertoires in COVID-19. Sequencing used immunoSEQ multiplex PCR; TCRdb keeps in-frame clones, though not all of them. The sample has more than 150,000 clones, 70% to 85% seen once. The specimen was peripheral blood. The receptors originated from a man aged 50 to 60 who had recovered from COVID-19.

The rearrangement joins TRBV7-3 to TRBJ2-2; 9 bases map to TRBD1. The ends lost 4 bases at V and 5 bases at J; junction bases unmatched: 2. Germline-derived CDR1 and CDR2 are SGHTA and FQGTGA. The CDR3 length is 14 residues. The DNA for the CDR3 is TGTGCCAGCAGCTCCGGACAGGGGACCGGGGAGCTGTTTTTT. It yields the protein CASSSGQGTGELFF.

The genes are TRBV30 and TRBJ2-1; 9 nucleotides agree with TRBD2. Germline CDR1 and CDR2: GTSNPN and SVGIG (reference sequence). The V segment lost 3 bases and the J segment 6 bases; nucleotides outside the gene matches: 9. The CDR3 consists of 15 residues. The CDR3 loop reads CAWSPGLAIPNEQFF. The DNA for the CDR3 is TGTGCCTGGAGCCCGGGACTAGCCATTCCCAATGAGCAGTTCTTC. Combining the CDR3 with reference TRBV30 and TRBJ2-1 gives the whole variable domain SQTIHQWPATLVQPVGSPLSLECTVEGTSNPNLYWYRQAAGRGLQLLFYSVGIGQISSEVPQNLSASRPQDRQFILSSKKLLLSDSGFYLCAWSPGLAIPNEQFFGPGTRLTVL.

The chain employs TRBV7-9 and TRBJ2-2; 9 bases fit TRBD2. J gave up 2 bases and V 3 bases, and 4 bases lay outside the gene matches. The CDR3 spans 16 residues. CDR1 and CDR2 from the germline V gene are SEHNR and FQNEAQ (reference sequence). The CDR3 region is CASSLGLATNTGELFF. In DNA form, the CDR3 reads TGTGCCAGCAGCTTGGGACTAGCAACCAACACCGGGGAGCTGTTTTTT.

This clone was seen more than once but under ten times. The chain couples TRBV5-1 to TRBJ1-5, with 7 bases identical to TRBD1. The germline CDR1 and CDR2 sequences are SGHRS and YFSETQ. The trim removed 2 bases at V and 4 bases at J, leaving 0 bases unmatched. This CDR3 spans 13 amino acids. The chain's CDR3 is CASSLQGNQPQHF. The CDR3, as DNA: TGCGCCAGCAGCTTACAGGGGAATCAGCCCCAGCATTTT.